The 30 T cell receptor beta chains presented below share a single source sample, sequenced in a study of cytomegalovirus exposure and HLA in healthy donors. The study ran its PCR with 60 Vbeta and 13 Jbeta primers. Generated by immunoSEQ multiplex PCR, the TCRdb table keeps only in-frame clones and is missing some. The repertoire has tens of thousands of clones, more than 60% of them found once; the top ten carry roughly 3.2%. Input material: PBMCs. These receptors were obtained from a man in his fifties or sixties in good health and CMV-seropositive.

The chain has TRBV6-6 and TRBJ2-7; D is possibly TRBD1 (6 bases). From germline, CDR1 is MNHNY and CDR2 SVGAGI (reference sequence). V was shortened by 6 bases and J by 5 bases, with 11 bases between the two germline ends. The CDR3 is 12 residues long. Written as DNA, the CDR3 is TGTGCCAGCAGAGGTCCAGGGGACGAGCAGTACTTC. It translates to CASRGPGDEQYF.

This clone was counted a few times. This chain uses TRBV2 with TRBJ2-3, with 7 bases matching TRBD2. CDR1 SNHLY and CDR2 FYNNEI come from the germline V gene. J lost 2 bases, V lost 6 bases, and 5 bases had no gene match. The length of the CDR3 is 14 residues. CDR3 in amino acids: CASSREAHTDTQYF. The CDR3 DNA sequence: TGTGCCAGCAGCCGGGAGGCCCACACAGATACGCAGTATTTT.

The chain carries TRBV4-2 and TRBJ2-1; 9 bases fit TRBD2. Germline V CDR1 and CDR2: LGHNA, YNFKEQ. The V gene end was trimmed by 2 bases and the J gene end by 4 bases; junction bases not matched to a gene: 9. This CDR3 comprises 17 residues. As DNA, the CDR3 is TGTGCCAGCAGCCAATATCCCGGGACTAGCAGATACAATGAGCAGTTCTTC. Translated: CASSQYPGTSRYNEQFF.

This clone showed up just once. The chain joins TRBV6-1 to TRBJ1-1; D gene ambiguous. CDR1 MNHNS and CDR2 SASEGT come from the germline V gene. CDR3 length equals 12 residues. Trimming left V 1 base short and J 6 bases short, with 6 bases between. CDR3 coding DNA: TGTGCCAGCAGTGAAGTAGTCGCTGAAGCTTTCTTT. It translates to CASSEVVAEAFF.

J is TRBJ2-1 and V is TRBV4-2; 8 bases match TRBD2. J lost 0 bases, V lost 0 bases, and 1 base had no gene match. This CDR3 spans 16 amino acids. Per germline, CDR1 LGHNA and CDR2 YNFKEQ. CDR3 sequence: CASSQEGTSSYNEQFF. The CDR3 DNA is TGTGCCAGCAGCCAAGAGGGGACTAGCTCCTACAATGAGCAGTTCTTC.

The table lists this clone with a count of one. This chain links TRBV5-6 with TRBJ2-5, with D hard to call. This CDR3 is built from 15 residues. CDR1 SGHDT and CDR2 YYEEEE come from the germline V gene. Trimming cost V 2 bases and J 2 bases, with 13 bases left between them. The CDR3 loop reads CASSFRVTRQETQYF. The CDR3 nucleotides are TGTGCCAGCAGCTTTCGGGTTACCCGACAAGAGACCCAGTACTTC.

The chain recombines TRBV4-1 with TRBJ2-1; 8 bases map to TRBD2. V dropped 0 bases and J dropped 9; count of bases not matched to a gene: 10. The germline gives CDR1 MGHRA, CDR2 YSYEKL. The CDR3 is 16 amino acids. The CDR3 region is CASSQDPGLVNGEQFF. CDR3 sequence (DNA): TGCGCCAGCAGCCAAGATCCGGGACTAGTTAACGGTGAGCAGTTCTTC.

The chain employs TRBV2 and TRBJ1-5, with TRBD1 matching over 10 bases. The trim removed 4 bases at V and 5 bases at J, leaving 2 bases unmatched. Germline V gene sequence: CDR1 SNHLY, CDR2 FYNNEI. The CDR3 has 14 amino acids. As DNA, the CDR3 is TGTGCCAGCAGTGGACAGGGGGCTTATCAGCCCCAGCATTTT. It is translated as CASSGQGAYQPQHF.

On this clone: In the same sample, other DNA sequences code for this CDR3. The chain carries TRBV11-3 and TRBJ2-7, with unresolved D. Germline loops: CDR1 SGHNT, CDR2 YENEEA. V lost 6 bases and J lost 8, with 14 bases in between. The CDR3 spans 12 residues. This CDR3 reads CASSDSRDKQYF. CDR3 in DNA: TGTGCCAGCAGTGATTCACGAGATAAGCAGTACTTC.

This clone was found once. The V gene is TRBV6-5, the J gene TRBJ2-1; 12 positions agree with TRBD2. The CDR3 has 16 residues. Germline CDR1 MNHEY, CDR2 SVGAGI. J was trimmed by 9 bases and V by 0 bases; bases with no gene match: 6. This CDR3 is CASSYSTSGSRGEQFF. In nucleotides, the CDR3 is TGTGCCAGCAGTTACTCGACTAGCGGGAGTAGGGGTGAGCAGTTCTTC.

Only a few counts were recorded for this clone. An end of the junction differs from the germline gene, which may be a read error. The chain is built from TRBV7-9 and TRBJ2-1, with TRBD2 matching 7 bases. Per germline, CDR1 SEHNR and CDR2 FQNEAQ (reference sequence). The CDR3 sequence is 15 residues long. As DNA, the CDR3 is TGTTCCAGCAGCCCAGGCGGGAGACTCTACAATGAGCAGTTCTTC. Protein: CSSSPGGRLYNEQFF. Variable domain in full (rest from reference TRBV7-9 and TRBJ2-1): DTGVSQNPRHKITKRGQNVTFRCDPISEHNRLYWYRQTLGQGPEFLTYFQNEAQLEKSRLLSDRFSAERPKGSFSTLEIQRTEQGDSAMYLCSSSPGGRLYNEQFFGPGTRLTVL.

This chain uses TRBV14 with TRBJ2-7; D possibly corresponds to TRBD2 (5 bases). CDR3 length equals 13 residues. CDR1 and CDR2 (germline): SGHDN, FVKESK. The V gene lost 1 base and the J gene lost 6 bases, with 10 bases spanning the gap. The CDR3, as DNA: TGTGCCAGCAGCCAAGTCGGGGTTTTCGAGCAGTACTTC. Protein sequence: CASSQVGVFEQYF.

V usage is TRBV19 and J usage is TRBJ1-5; 10 bases align to TRBD1. Germline V gives CDR1 LNHDA, CDR2 SQIVND (reference sequence). The CDR3 spans 16 residues. V lost 6 bases and J lost 5; bases outside the gene matches: 10. The CDR3 coding sequence is TGTGCCAGTAGATTTGGGACAGGGGTTTTGTATCAGCCCCAGCATTTT. As protein: CASRFGTGVLYQPQHF.

This chain uses TRBV5-1 with TRBJ1-4; 8 bases agree with TRBD1. Per germline, CDR1 SGHRS and CDR2 YFSETQ. Trimming took 5 bases from V and 3 from J; bases not matched to a gene: 6. The CDR3 sequence is 15 residues long. The CDR3 loop reads CASSSWTGPNEKLFF. The CDR3 DNA reads as TGCGCCAGCAGTTCCTGGACAGGGCCTAATGAAAAACTGTTTTTT.

This chain joins TRBV20-1 and TRBJ2-7; the D gene is possibly TRBD2 (5 bases). This CDR3 contains 11 residues. Germline lookup yields CDR1 DFQATT and CDR2 SNEGSKA (reference sequence). Trimming removed 6 bases from V and 6 bases from J, with 12 bases in between. As DNA, the CDR3 is TGCAGTGCGTCAACTAGTCGCGAGCAGTACTTC. Its protein is CSASTSREQYF.

This clone was seen more than once but under ten times. The chain employs TRBV7-6 and TRBJ2-5; 9 bases map to TRBD2. The CDR3 is 15 amino acids. Losses at the gene ends were 3 bases for V and 4 bases for J; bases not matched to a gene: 6. Germline assignment: CDR1 SGHVS and CDR2 FNYEAQ. In DNA form, the CDR3 reads TGTGCCAGCAGCTTGGCGGGAGGGCCCCGAGAGACCCAGTACTTC. This encodes CASSLAGGPRETQYF. Supplemented by reference TRBV7-6 and TRBJ2-5, the full variable domain reads GAGVSQSPRYKVTKRGQDVALRCDPISGHVSLYWYRQALGQGPEFLTYFNYEAQQDKSGLPNDRFSAERPEGSISTLTIQRTEQRDSAMYRCASSLAGGPRETQYFGPGTRLLVL.

The chain links TRBV4-1 to TRBJ1-6; maybe TRBD1 (6 bases). The CDR3 is made up of 17 amino acids. Germline values: CDR1 MGHRA, CDR2 YSYEKL. Between the trimmed V and J ends, which lost 4 bases and 4 bases, there was a span of 17 bases. CDR3 coding DNA: TGCGCCAGCAGCCTCATCCTGGGGCAGGGGTATAATTCACCCCTCCACTTT. Its translation: CASSLILGQGYNSPLHF.

This chain uses TRBV28 with TRBJ1-1; 11 nucleotides match TRBD1. CDR1 MDHEN and CDR2 SYDVKM come from the germline V gene. CDR3 length equals 15 residues. V trimming: 5 bases; J trimming: 6 bases; junction bases outside the gene matches: 8. The chain's CDR3 is CASSPGTGGFAEAFF. The CDR3 bases are TGTGCCAGCAGTCCCGGGACAGGGGGTTTCGCTGAAGCTTTCTTT.

This clone has just a few counts. V gene TRBV5-4 combines with J gene TRBJ2-3, with D unresolved. The germline CDR1 and CDR2 sequences are SGHNT and YYREEE (reference sequence). The CDR3 has 17 amino acids. V was clipped by 0 bases and J by 2 bases, with 16 bases between them. The CDR3 sequence: CASSLDYSPPFTDTQYF. The CDR3 DNA reads TGTGCCAGCAGCTTGGATTATAGCCCTCCCTTCACAGATACGCAGTATTTT.

The CDR3 protein is CASSLGALNTEAFF. In DNA, the CDR3 is TGTGCCAGCAGCTTGGGGGCGCTGAACACTGAAGCTTTCTTT. This rearrangement joins TRBV5-5 to TRBJ1-1, with D hard to call. V lost 0 bases and J lost 0, with 6 bases in between. This CDR3 contains 14 residues. CDR1 SGHKS and CDR2 YYEKEE come from the germline V gene (reference sequence).

This rearrangement joins TRBV21-1 to TRBJ1-2; the tabulated D call, TRBD1, remains unverified against the DNA. TRBV21-1 is assigned pseudogene status. The CDR3 sequence is 15 residues long. Here the CDR3 DNA reads TGTGCCAGCAGCAAAGTCAACGGGACAGGGGAAGGCTACACCTTC. It specifies CASSKVNGTGEGYTF.

The chain joins TRBV18 to TRBJ1-4; 7 nucleotides agree with TRBD1. Germline assignment: CDR1 KGHSH and CDR2 LQKENI. The length of the CDR3 is 14 residues. After removal of 4 bases from V and 5 bases from J, the junction contained 4 bases not matched to a gene. The CDR3 DNA follows: TGTGCCAGCTCACTCAGGGGGGTGAATGAAAAACTGTTTTTT. This codes for CASSLRGVNEKLFF.

The V and J genes are TRBV5-1 and TRBJ2-7; tentative D call: TRBD1 (6 bases). Germline V gives CDR1 SGHRS, CDR2 YFSETQ. Trimming removed 0 bases at V and 2 bases at J, with 15 bases between. CDR3 length: 16 residues. This chain's CDR3 is CASSLGHQQGPYEQYF. Written as DNA, the CDR3 is TGCGCCAGCAGCTTGGGGCATCAACAGGGCCCCTACGAGCAGTACTTC.

Written as DNA, the CDR3 is TGTGCCAGCAGCCCCTACGGACTATACGAGCAGTACTTC. It is translated as CASSPYGLYEQYF. The chain couples TRBV5-4 to TRBJ2-5; tentative D call: TRBD2 (6 bases). The tail of the sequence fits TRBJ2-7 better, so the J call may be wrong. CDR1 and CDR2 from the germline V gene are SGHNT and YYREEE (reference sequence). CDR3 length: 13 residues.

This clone was seen a single time. The rearrangement links TRBV20-1 to TRBJ2-7; D is perhaps TRBD2 (6 bases). Germline lookup yields CDR1 DFQATT and CDR2 SNEGSKA (reference sequence). The CDR3 length is 11 residues. Trimming took 7 bases from V and 3 from J, leaving 10 bases between them. CDR3 loop: CSGMGGYEQYF. As DNA, the CDR3 is TGCAGTGGAATGGGAGGCTACGAGCAGTACTTC.

The chain links TRBV7-8 to TRBJ2-3, with TRBD1 as a possible D gene (6 bases). The CDR3 totals 14 residues. The V gene lost 2 bases and the J gene lost 3 bases, with 9 bases spanning the gap. The germline gives CDR1 SGHVS, CDR2 FQNEAQ. DNA for the CDR3: TGTGCCAGCAGCTTAATACAGGGTACAGATACGCAGTATTTT. Its protein is CASSLIQGTDTQYF.

This clone was counted a few times. The chain joins TRBV15 to TRBJ2-5; D is unresolved. Germline lookup yields CDR1 LNHNV and CDR2 YYDKDF (reference sequence). This CDR3 is built from 13 residues. The V end was cut by 4 bases, the J end by 5 bases, with 11 bases between. This CDR3 reads CATSKESFETQYF. As DNA, the CDR3 is TGTGCCACCAGCAAAGAGTCCTTTGAGACCCAGTACTTC.

J is TRBJ2-6 and V is TRBV5-6, with D possibly TRBD1 on 6 matching bases. Deletions cut 4 bases from V and 18 bases from J, with 29 bases between. Germline V gene sequence: CDR1 SGHDT, CDR2 YYEEEE. CDR3 length: 16 amino acids. The CDR3 loop is CASSGTLYSGANGPTF. For the CDR3, the DNA is TGTGCCAGCAGCGGGACACTTTACTCTGGGGCCAACGGCCCGACTTTC.

V is TRBV18 and J is TRBJ1-2, with 7 bases that match TRBD1. Germline values: CDR1 KGHSH, CDR2 LQKENI. The CDR3 is made up of 14 amino acids. V gave up 4 bases and J gave up 3 bases; unmatched junction bases: 5. Written as DNA, the CDR3 is TGTGCCAGCTCACAGGGACAGACCCACTATGGCTACACCTTC. This gives the protein CASSQGQTHYGYTF.

This chain joins TRBV5-6 and TRBJ2-1; 8 bases match TRBD2. J lost 5 bases, V lost 2 bases, and 3 bases had no gene match. This CDR3 contains 14 residues. CDR1 and CDR2 (germline): SGHDT, YYEEEE. The CDR3 protein is CASSFSGADNEQFF. Written as DNA, the CDR3 is TGTGCCAGCAGCTTTAGCGGGGCCGACAATGAGCAGTTCTTC.